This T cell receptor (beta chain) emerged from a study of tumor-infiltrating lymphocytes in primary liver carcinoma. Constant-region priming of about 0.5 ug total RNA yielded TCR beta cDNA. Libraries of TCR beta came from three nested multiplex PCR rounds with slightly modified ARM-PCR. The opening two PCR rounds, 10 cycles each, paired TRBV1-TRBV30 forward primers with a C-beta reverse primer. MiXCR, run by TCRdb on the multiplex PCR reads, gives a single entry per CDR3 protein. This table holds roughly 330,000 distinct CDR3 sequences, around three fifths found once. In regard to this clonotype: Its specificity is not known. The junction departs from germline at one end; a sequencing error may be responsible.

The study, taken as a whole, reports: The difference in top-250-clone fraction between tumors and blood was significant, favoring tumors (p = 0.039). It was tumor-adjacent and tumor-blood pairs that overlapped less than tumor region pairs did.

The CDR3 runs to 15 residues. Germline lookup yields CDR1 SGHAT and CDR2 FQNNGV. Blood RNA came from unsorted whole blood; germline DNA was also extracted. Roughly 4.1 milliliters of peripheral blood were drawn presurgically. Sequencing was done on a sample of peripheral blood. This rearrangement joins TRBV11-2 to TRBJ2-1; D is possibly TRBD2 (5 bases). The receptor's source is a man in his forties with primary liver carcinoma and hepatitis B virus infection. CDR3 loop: CASRLEGRVSNEEFF. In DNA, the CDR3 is TGTGCCAGCAGATTAGAGGGCCGGGTTAGCAATGAGGAGTTCTTC.